This TCR beta chain was found in a study of blood T cells in healthy people across ages. The V end lost 4 bases, the J end lost 4 bases, and 16 bases lay between the germline ends. The CDR3 has 15 residues. Sample-barcoded 5' priming and a J-beta primer mix drove a second PCR of roughly 6 to 12 cycles. Researchers report that a template-switch adaptor with 12 random nucleotides tagged each cDNA molecule. TCRdb redid the calling of the 5' RACE reads with MiXCR, one entry per CDR3 protein. The data contain more than 500,000 distinct CDR3 sequences, about 26% of them singletons. The sequence was obtained from a woman aged 70-85 years in good health. Sequenced sample: blood. V gene TRBV12-3 or TRBV12-4 combines with J gene TRBJ1-2; D is ambiguous. CDR3 DNA sequence: TGTGCCAGCAGTTCCACCGATAGGACGGTCTATGGCTACACCTTC. It translates to CASSSTDRTVYGYTF.